The 28 T cell receptor beta chains below come from one sample, sequenced in a study of control samples from healthy donors and cancer patients. Sequencing was performed with immunoSEQ multiplex PCR; in TCRdb, only in-frame clones are kept and a portion is missing. Here the sample spans around 76,000 clones, 94% being singletons. Material: blood. All receptors come from a woman aged 40 to 50 in good health.

This rearrangement joins TRBV21-1 to TRBJ2-7; the table's D call TRBD1 went unverified against the DNA. TRBV21-1 is noted as a pseudogene. This CDR3 contains 16 residues. Here the CDR3 DNA reads TGTGCCAGCAGCAAAGGAAACAGGGGCCCCACCTACGAGCAGTACTTC. Translated: CASSKGNRGPTYEQYF.

The chain has TRBV6-2 or TRBV6-3 and TRBJ2-7, with 7 bases fitting TRBD1. Losses at the gene ends were 2 bases for V and 3 bases for J; bases not matched to a gene: 13. The CDR3 runs 17 residues. Germline assignment: CDR1 MNHEY and CDR2 SVGEGT. DNA of the CDR3: TGTGCCAGCAGTTACACCACCCGGGGCCGGGACAGCTACGAGCAGTACTTC. As protein: CASSYTTRGRDSYEQYF.

V gene TRBV30 combines with J gene TRBJ1-3; 7 bases map to TRBD1. J lost 0 bases, V lost 2 bases, and 7 bases had no gene match. Germline CDR1 and CDR2: GTSNPN and SVGIG (reference sequence). CDR3 length: 16 amino acids. The CDR3 DNA sequence: TGTGCCTGGAGTTCCAGGACAGGCTACTCTGGAAACACCATATATTTT. Translating it yields CAWSSRTGYSGNTIYF.

V and J are TRBV3-1 (or the pseudogene TRBV3-2) and TRBJ1-1, with TRBD1 matching 7 bases. V lost 4 bases, J lost 11 bases, and 10 bases stayed unmatched. Germline V lookup: CDR1 LGHDT, CDR2 YNNKEL (reference sequence). This CDR3 is 13 amino acids long. The CDR3 nucleotides read TGTGCCAGCAGCCCCGGACAGGCCTCTGGGGCTTTCTTT. Translated: CASSPGQASGAFF.

The genes are TRBV18 and TRBJ1-3; 8 bases align to TRBD1. Trimming cost V 6 bases and J 7 bases; bases outside gene matches: 8. The CDR3 is 14 residues long. Looked up from germline, CDR1 is KGHSH and CDR2 is LQKENI. The CDR3 is CASSQTGEANTIYF. The CDR3 coding sequence is TGTGCCAGCTCGCAGACAGGGGAGGCTAACACCATATATTTT.

For the CDR3, the DNA is TGTGCCAGCTCACCCCGGGAGGTTAATTCACCCCTCCACTTT. This encodes CASSPREVNSPLHF. The chain joins TRBV18 to TRBJ1-6, with D uncertain. V shed 3 bases and J shed 6 bases, with 9 bases lying between them. CDR1 and CDR2 from the germline V gene are KGHSH and LQKENI. This CDR3 region has 14 residues.

V gene TRBV7-9 combines with J gene TRBJ1-4; TRBD1 aligns across 7 bases. This CDR3 is 14 amino acids long. V lost 5 bases, J lost 2 bases, and 2 bases stayed unmatched. Per the germline V gene, CDR1 is SEHNR and CDR2 is FQNEAQ (reference sequence). CDR3 residues: CASSKQGTNEKLFF. CDR3 sequence (DNA): TGTGCCAGCAGCAAACAGGGGACTAATGAAAAACTGTTTTTT.

The rearrangement links TRBV7-9 to TRBJ2-5; 12 nucleotides agree with TRBD1. The trim removed 5 bases at V and 5 bases at J, leaving 15 bases unmatched. This CDR3 is built from 18 residues. Germline V gene data show CDR1 as SEHNR and CDR2 as FQNEAQ (reference sequence). Written as DNA, the CDR3 is TGTGCCAGCAGCCCCGGGACAGGGGGCGCCATAACGAGGGAGACCCAGTACTTC. This gives the protein CASSPGTGGAITRETQYF. Full variable domain (missing parts from reference TRBV7-9 and TRBJ2-5): DTGVSQNPRHKITKRGQNVTFRCDPISEHNRLYWYRQTLGQGPEFLTYFQNEAQLEKSRLLSDRFSAERPKGSFSTLEIQRTEQGDSAMYLCASSPGTGGAITRETQYFGPGTRLLVL.

This sequence joins TRBV6-6 and TRBJ1-5, with D perhaps TRBD1 (6 bases). Germline CDR1 reads MNHNY; CDR2 reads SVGAGI (reference sequence). The CDR3 is 15 residues long. V was trimmed by 2 bases and J by 6 bases, leaving 14 bases between them. CDR3 sequence: CASSYMLQGSQPQHF. The CDR3 coding sequence is TGTGCCAGCAGTTACATGTTACAGGGAAGTCAGCCCCAGCATTTT.

CDR3 sequence: CSVEGAVGSYNEQFF. The CDR3 DNA reads TGCAGCGTTGAAGGGGCAGTCGGCTCCTACAATGAGCAGTTCTTC. The chain combines TRBV29-1 with TRBJ2-1, with D unclear. V was trimmed by 1 base and J by 0 bases, leaving 10 bases between them. Germline V CDR1 and CDR2: SQVTM, ANQGSEA. The CDR3 is made up of 15 amino acids.

The V call is TRBV15, the J call TRBJ2-1; 10 bases match TRBD2. Per the germline V gene, CDR1 is LNHNV and CDR2 is YYDKDF (reference sequence). With V trimmed by 9 bases and J by 7 bases, 12 bases remained unmatched. The CDR3 sequence is 15 residues long. CDR3 nucleotide sequence: TGTGCCACTGAACTCAGCGGGGGGGCCATGAATGAGCAGTTCTTC. It yields the protein CATELSGGAMNEQFF.

This chain links TRBV5-5 with TRBJ1-5; D is uncertain. The CDR3 has 15 residues. Germline V CDR1 and CDR2: SGHKS, YYEKEE (reference sequence). Trimming stripped 1 base from V and 5 bases from J, with 13 bases between. The CDR3 is CASSLRLGWDQPQHF. CDR3 DNA sequence: TGTGCCAGCAGCTTGCGTCTTGGATGGGATCAGCCCCAGCATTTT.

The chain recombines TRBV7-3 with TRBJ2-3; D is unclear. The CDR3 has 13 residues. Germline V gene sequence: CDR1 SGHTA, CDR2 FQGTGA. V gave up 6 bases and J gave up 3 bases, with 10 bases separating them. CDR3 protein: CASSKSVTDTQYF. For the CDR3, the DNA is TGTGCCAGCAGTAAAAGCGTTACAGATACGCAGTATTTT.

This chain connects TRBV27 to TRBJ1-2, with TRBD1 matching over 7 bases. Per germline, CDR1 MNHEY and CDR2 SMNVEV (reference sequence). The CDR3 is made up of 15 amino acids. V shed 5 bases, J shed 7 bases, and the junction held 13 bases outside the gene matches. CDR3: CASSRVGGARGGYTF. In DNA, the CDR3 is TGTGCCAGCAGTCGGGTAGGGGGCGCTCGTGGTGGCTACACCTTC.

The CDR3 spells CASSFFEAFF. In nucleotides, the CDR3 is TGTGCCAGCAGCTTCTTTGAAGCTTTCTTT. This chain uses TRBV7-9 with TRBJ1-1; no definite D call. V lost 3 bases to trimming and J lost 7 bases, with 3 bases between them. From germline, CDR1 is SEHNR and CDR2 FQNEAQ (reference sequence). There are 10 residues in the CDR3.

The rearrangement links TRBV4-2 to TRBJ1-6; D remains ambiguous. CDR1 is LGHNA and CDR2 is YNFKEQ in the germline V gene. The V and J ends lost 3 bases and 3 bases respectively, with 9 bases between them. The CDR3 has 15 amino acids. CDR3 in amino acids: CASSHIGDYNSPLHF. As DNA, the CDR3 is TGTGCCAGCAGCCATATCGGGGACTATAATTCACCCCTCCACTTT.

The chain links TRBV19 to TRBJ1-1; D is ambiguous. CDR1 and CDR2 from the germline V gene are LNHDA and SQIVND (reference sequence). Deletions cut 7 bases from V and 1 base from J, with 7 bases between. This CDR3 spans 12 amino acids. The CDR3 DNA sequence: TGTGCCAGTAAGGAGAGGAACACTGAAGCTTTCTTT. Translated, it gives CASKERNTEAFF.

This chain links TRBV2 with TRBJ2-3; D ambiguous. The CDR3 is 12 amino acids. Germline V gene lookup returns CDR1 SNHLY and CDR2 FYNNEI. V was cut by 2 bases and J by 4 bases, with 4 bases left in between. The CDR3 is CASSEYPDTQYF. CDR3 coding DNA: TGTGCCAGCAGTGAATATCCAGATACGCAGTATTTT.

The chain links TRBV5-6 to TRBJ2-7; the D gene could be TRBD1 or TRBD2 (5 bases each). CDR1 SGHDT and CDR2 YYEEEE come from the germline V gene. This CDR3 contains 16 residues. V was trimmed by 0 bases and J by 4 bases, leaving 17 bases between them. CDR3 amino acids: CASSLDRRPLGYEQYF. The CDR3 nucleotides are TGTGCCAGCAGCTTGGACAGGAGGCCCCTGGGATACGAGCAGTACTTC.

This chain joins TRBV15 and TRBJ2-3; 7 nucleotides align to TRBD1. Germline-derived CDR1 and CDR2 are LNHNV and YYDKDF (reference sequence). CDR3 length equals 13 residues. J lost 6 bases, V lost 9 bases, and 9 bases had no gene match. This CDR3 reads CATGDSYRDTQYF. The CDR3 bases are TGTGCCACGGGGGACAGCTATAGGGATACGCAGTATTTT.

The chain combines TRBV7-9 with TRBJ2-1, with D perhaps assigned TRBD1 or TRBD2 (5 bases each). This CDR3 is 14 amino acids long. Between the trimmed V and J ends, which lost 5 bases and 2 bases, there was a span of 10 bases. The germline V gene encodes CDR1 SEHNR and CDR2 FQNEAQ (reference sequence). The CDR3 spells CASSPRDAYNEQFF. CDR3 sequence (DNA): TGTGCCAGCAGCCCTAGGGACGCCTACAATGAGCAGTTCTTC.

The CDR3 loop is CAISEVGQLNYGYTF. DNA for the CDR3: TGTGCCATCAGTGAGGTCGGACAGCTTAACTATGGCTACACCTTC. The chain has TRBV10-3 and TRBJ1-2, with D tentatively TRBD1 (6 bases). CDR1 is ENHRY and CDR2 is SYGVKD in the germline V gene. V lost 2 bases to trimming and J lost 1 base, with 11 bases between them. The CDR3 is 15 residues long.

The CDR3 nucleotides read TGTGCCAGCAGCGAGGGACACACCTTCTATGGCTACACCTTC. Translating it yields CASSEGHTFYGYTF. This rearrangement joins TRBV11-2 to TRBJ1-2, with D possibly matching TRBD1 (6 bases). V shed 5 bases and J shed 4 bases, with 14 bases lying between them. Germline V gene sequence: CDR1 SGHAT, CDR2 FQNNGV. The CDR3 loop spans 14 amino acids.

CDR3 in DNA: TGTGCCAGCAGTGTTCGGGGGTCCTACAATGAGCAGTTCTTC. This encodes CASSVRGSYNEQFF. The genes are TRBV27 and TRBJ2-1, with a weak D call TRBD2 (6 bases). This CDR3 is 14 amino acids long. V lost 5 bases and J 1 base, leaving 9 bases between the germline ends. In germline, CDR1 is MNHEY, CDR2 SMNVEV (reference sequence).

This clone was seen once. The chain carries TRBV28 and TRBJ1-4; 8 nucleotides align to TRBD1. Germline V gene data show CDR1 as MDHEN and CDR2 as SYDVKM. The CDR3 runs 15 residues. Trimming at V came to 6 bases and at J to 7 bases, leaving 10 bases not matched to a gene. CDR3: CASRNPQGALEKLFF. The CDR3 bases are TGTGCCAGCAGAAATCCCCAGGGGGCGCTTGAAAAACTGTTTTTT.

J is TRBJ1-3 and V is TRBV6-2 or TRBV6-3, with D possibly TRBD1 on 5 matching bases. There are 14 residues in the CDR3. V shed 2 bases and J shed 3 bases, with 8 bases lying between them. Germline-derived CDR1 and CDR2 are MNHEY and SVGEGT. The CDR3 is CASSYRGFGNTIYF. For the CDR3, the DNA is TGTGCCAGCAGTTACAGGGGATTTGGAAACACCATATATTTT.

This rearrangement joins TRBV29-1 to TRBJ1-5; tentative D call: TRBD1 (6 bases). The CDR3 runs to 13 residues. V gave up 3 bases and J gave up 6 bases, with 12 bases separating them. Looked up from germline, CDR1 is SQVTM and CDR2 is ANQGSEA. The CDR3 nucleotides read TGCAGCGTTGATGGGGGGCGCGGTCAGCCCCAGCATTTT. This sequence encodes CSVDGGRGQPQHF. The whole variable domain, remainder taken from reference TRBV29-1 and TRBJ1-5, is SAVISQKPSRDICQRGTSLTIQCQVDSQVTMMFWYRQQPGQSLTLIATANQGSEATYESGFVIDKFPISRPNLTFSTLTVSNMSPEDSSIYLCSVDGGRGQPQHFGDGTRLSIL.

The chain links TRBV27 to TRBJ2-1, with 12 positions matching TRBD2. The CDR3 loop spans 18 amino acids. CDR1 and CDR2 from the germline V gene are MNHEY and SMNVEV (reference sequence). V lost 2 bases to trimming and J lost 0 bases; unmatched junction nucleotides: 5. The CDR3 is CASSLGTSGGSSYNEQFF. Here the CDR3 DNA reads TGTGCCAGCAGTTTAGGAACTAGCGGGGGGAGCTCCTACAATGAGCAGTTCTTC.